A selection of T cell receptor beta chains follows, all from one sample in a study of graft-versus-host responses after intestinal transplantation. These TCRs are of unknown antigen specificity. TCRdb's copy holds only in-frame clones and misses some; the assay was immunoSEQ multiplex PCR. The profile shows some 90,000 clones, roughly 80% of them singletons. The material sequenced was unstimulated CD4+ T cells sorted from spleen or lymph node cells, taken before intestinal transplant. These receptors were collected from a human donor who received an intestinal transplant. CDR3s include the opening cysteine and the closing phenylalanine or tryptophan.

>TRBV28|TRBJ2-1|14
CASSLWDSKTEQFF
>TRBV10-2|TRBJ2-1|13
CASDGGPYNEQFF
>TRBV18|TRBJ1-5|15
CASSPDGQGNQPQHF
>TRBV9|TRBJ1-1|14
CASSVVNSYTEAFF
>TRBV7-3|TRBJ2-3|16
CASSLIGGRGSDTQYF
>TRBV19|TRBJ1-5|15
CASSVQGYSNQPQHF
>TRBV19|TRBJ1-1|14
CASSIRVLNTEAFF
>TRBV5-8|TRBJ1-1|13
CASSSWGGTEAFF
>TRBV5-1|TRBJ2-2|20
CASSPYPGLAGGPGTGELFF
>TRBV4-1|TRBJ2-3|16
CASSTKPGQGADTQYF
>TRBV29-1|TRBJ1-2|14
CSVGALQSNYGYTF
>TRBV6-1|TRBJ2-3|14
CASNRRGPTDTQYF
>TRBV5-1|TRBJ1-1|14
CASSQAGFPTEAFF
>TRBV4-2|TRBJ2-7|16
CASSQDQGTGSYEQYF
>TRBV5-8|TRBJ2-1|15
CASSSAGNSYRFKFF
>TRBV10-3|TRBJ2-3|14
CATRGLAGTDTQYF
>TRBV10-1|TRBJ1-2|12
CASTKGNYGYTF
>TRBV19|TRBJ1-5|16
CASSIGVSRRDQPQHF
>TRBV6-1|TRBJ2-1|13
CASRLAGTNEQFF
>TRBV27|TRBJ1-4|13
CATALQATEKLFF
>TRBV15|TRBJ1-2|13
CATSNPSRGGYTF
>TRBV18|TRBJ1-2|15
CASSPQGGPNYGYTF
>TRBV2|TRBJ2-1|14
CASRGLSGRNEQFF
>TRBV6-5|TRBJ1-6|14
CASSDDRGNSPLHF
>TRBV11-2|TRBJ1-2|13
CASSLVLGYGYTF
>TRBV10-3|TRBJ1-1|12
CAIKTGVTEAFF
>TRBV7-9|TRBJ2-5|13
CASSPGGGETQYF
>TRBV5-4|TRBJ2-5|14
CASSLTGSRETQYF
>TRBV5-6|TRBJ2-7|12
CASSLGRYEQYF
>TRBV6-5|TRBJ2-7|10
CAAGRREQYF
>TRBV6-5|TRBJ2-7|14
CASSYSPPAYEQYF
>TRBV11-1|TRBJ1-1|12
CASSSDRKEAFF
>TRBV6-4|TRBJ2-1|16
CASSDSGGGKVNEQFF
>TRBV28|TRBJ1-1|13
CASMGTENTEAFF
>TRBV9|TRBJ2-3|17
CASSVGTGGGLTDTQYF
>TRBV29-1|TRBJ2-3|13
CSVGTGSTDTQYF
>TRBV5-1|TRBJ2-2|12
CASSLGPGKLFF
>TRBV30|TRBJ2-2|13
CAWSGGNTGELFF
>TRBV29-1|TRBJ1-1|14
CSVPQGQLNTEAFF
>TRBV25-1|TRBJ2-7|15
CASSLLTGGGYEQYF
>TRBV6-1|TRBJ2-1|13
CASSSRRDNEQFF
>TRBV5-8|TRBJ1-3|16
CASSFSRDSSGNTIYF
>TRBV4-2|TRBJ2-5|18
CASSHAGLAGGQGETQYF
>TRBV30|TRBJ1-5|14
CAWSSGQGRRAQHF
>TRBV5-1|TRBJ2-1|15
CASSSQGSSYNEQFF
>TRBV15|TRBJ1-4|15
CATSRDRAANEKLFF
>TRBV10-3|TRBJ2-7|16
CAISGRPGTDSTEQYF
>TRBV6-5|TRBJ2-1|15
CASSSPAAAINEQFF
>TRBV28|TRBJ2-1|15
CASSTSGIAYNEQFF
>TRBV25-1|TRBJ2-7|12
CASSPQGREQYF
>TRBV19|TRBJ1-6|13
CASGGTYNSPLHF
>TRBV6-1|TRBJ1-2|13
CASSEKRTGEYTF
>TRBV7-9|TRBJ1-1|14
CASSPRGRTTEAFF
>TRBV4-1|TRBJ2-7|16
CASSQVALLAAYEQYF
>TRBV6-1|TRBJ2-7|16
CASSEGWGQGRDEQYF
>TRBV18|TRBJ1-2|12
CASSGSVPEGTF
>TRBV4-1|TRBJ2-1|16
CASSQGRGGSNNEQFF
>TRBV15|TRBJ1-2|13
CATSRDGGTGYTF
>TRBV4-2|TRBJ2-1|14
CASSQESHYNEQFF
>TRBV28|TRBJ1-4|15
CASSFRDKKREKLFF